Presented here are 22 T cell receptor beta chains from one specimen sequenced in a study of cytomegalovirus exposure and HLA in healthy donors. PCR amplification relied on 60 Vbeta primers (plus 13 Jbeta primers). Clones were sequenced by immunoSEQ multiplex PCR, and TCRdb holds only the in-frame ones, with some missing. This sample's table reports approximately 190,000 clones. The sequenced material came from PBMCs. The receptors here all came from a boy younger than 18 in good health and CMV-seronegative.

This chain connects TRBV7-3 to TRBJ2-1; D may be TRBD1 (7 bases). Between the trimmed V and J ends, which lost 2 bases and 1 base, there was a span of 18 bases. This CDR3 contains 18 residues. Germline CDR1 reads SGHTA; CDR2 reads FQGTGA. CDR3 DNA: TGTGCCAGCAGCTTATGGCAGGGGGGATCCACTTCCTACAATGAGCAGTTCTTC. It specifies CASSLWQGGSTSYNEQFF.

V and J are TRBV5-1 and TRBJ2-3; TRBD2 matches at 16 bases. Trimming at V came to 4 bases and at J to 4 bases, leaving 6 bases not matched to a gene. Germline V gene data show CDR1 as SGHRS and CDR2 as YFSETQ. The length of the CDR3 is 17 residues. The CDR3 region is CASSPGLAGGSSDTQYF. The CDR3 coding sequence is TGCGCCAGCAGCCCGGGACTAGCGGGGGGGTCGTCAGATACGCAGTATTTT.

The V and J genes are TRBV11-2 and TRBJ1-4; D remains ambiguous. Germline V gene sequence: CDR1 SGHAT, CDR2 FQNNGV. Trimming shortened V by 5 bases and J by 5 bases, and 21 bases separated the two germline ends. This CDR3 contains 17 residues. CDR3 residues: CASSLFGASRWNEKLFF. The CDR3 coding sequence is TGTGCCAGCAGCCTTTTCGGAGCGTCTCGGTGGAATGAAAAACTGTTTTTT.

The genes are TRBV7-3 and TRBJ2-3, with unresolved D. V lost 1 base to trimming and J lost 1 base, with 6 bases between them. The CDR3 loop spans 14 amino acids. CDR1 is SGHTA, CDR2 FQGTGA, per germline. CDR3 protein: CASSLNSGTDTQYF. In DNA form, the CDR3 reads TGTGCCAGCAGCTTAAACTCCGGCACAGATACGCAGTATTTT. The full variable domain, with the rest looked up from reference TRBV7-3 and TRBJ2-3, is GAGVSQTPSNKVTEKGKYVELRCDPISGHTALYWYRQSLGQGPEFLIYFQGTGAADDSGLPNDRFFAVRPEGSVSTLKIQRTERGDSAVYLCASSLNSGTDTQYFGPGTRLTVL.

V is TRBV6-1 and J is TRBJ1-4; 7 nucleotides match TRBD1. The V and J ends lost 3 bases and 1 base, in that order; junction bases with no gene match: 2. Per germline, CDR1 MNHNS and CDR2 SASEGT. The length of the CDR3 is 15 residues. The CDR3 DNA is TGTGCCAGCAGTGAGGGACAGAGAACTAATGAAAAACTGTTTTTT. Translation gives CASSEGQRTNEKLFF.

This rearrangement joins TRBV4-3 to TRBJ2-7, with 12 bases aligning to TRBD2. Trimming at V came to 0 bases and at J to 5 bases, leaving 5 bases not matched to a gene. Per the germline V gene, CDR1 is LGHNA and CDR2 is YSLEER. CDR3 size: 16 residues. The CDR3 bases are TGCGCCAGCAGCCAAGAAACTAGCGGGGGGATCAACGAGCAGTACTTC. This sequence encodes CASSQETSGGINEQYF.

The rearrangement uses TRBV7-2 and TRBJ2-7; TRBD1 agrees at 8 bases. CDR3 length: 17 amino acids. Germline V CDR1 and CDR2: SGHTA, FQGNSA. The V segment lost 5 bases and the J segment 5 bases; nucleotides outside the gene matches: 17. The CDR3 here is CASSLYPPRQGPNEQYF. As DNA, the CDR3 is TGTGCCAGCAGCCTATATCCTCCGAGACAGGGGCCGAACGAGCAGTACTTC.

This chain joins TRBV7-9 and TRBJ1-2, with D perhaps matching TRBD1 (6 bases). This CDR3 has 14 residues. Germline lookup yields CDR1 SEHNR and CDR2 FQNEAQ (reference sequence). The V gene lost 5 bases and the J gene lost 4 bases, with 14 bases spanning the gap. The CDR3 DNA reads TGTGCCAGCAGCGCGTTGGACAGATCCTATGGCTACACCTTC. Translation: CASSALDRSYGYTF.

CDR3 protein: CASSDSGLAGGSEQFF. The CDR3 DNA follows: TGTGCCAGCAGCGATTCGGGACTAGCGGGGGGCAGTGAGCAGTTCTTC. V is TRBV9 and J is TRBJ2-1; 15 positions agree with TRBD2. CDR3 length equals 16 residues. Germline CDR1 SGDLS, CDR2 YYNGEE. After removal of 3 bases from V and 9 bases from J, the junction contained 7 bases not matched to a gene.

The chain is built from TRBV18 and TRBJ1-5; weak D call: TRBD1 (5 bases). V dropped 3 bases and J dropped 5 bases, with 11 bases sitting between them. This CDR3 is 14 amino acids long. CDR1 is KGHSH and CDR2 is LQKENI in the germline V gene. CDR3 region: CASSPRRGDQPQHF. The CDR3 DNA follows: TGTGCCAGCTCACCCAGGCGGGGCGATCAGCCCCAGCATTTT. Using reference TRBV18 and TRBJ1-5 for the parts outside the CDR3, the full variable domain is NAGVMQNPRHLVRRRGQEARLRCSPMKGHSHVYWYRQLPEEGLKFMVYLQKENIIDESGMPKERFSAEFPKEGPSILRIQQVVRGDSAAYFCASSPRRGDQPQHFGDGTRLSIL.

The rearrangement links TRBV25-1 to TRBJ1-1, with unresolved D. Per germline, CDR1 MGHDK and CDR2 SYGVNS. CDR3 length: 14 residues. V gave up 1 base and J gave up 7 bases, with 13 bases separating them. The CDR3 DNA reads TGTGCCAGCAGTGAATCTTTCGGAGCGAATGAAGCTTTCTTT. It encodes CASSESFGANEAFF.

The genes are TRBV30 and TRBJ1-2; D gene uncertain. The germline V gene encodes CDR1 GTSNPN and CDR2 SVGIG (reference sequence). The CDR3 length is 13 residues. V lost 1 base, J lost 0 bases, and 6 bases lay in between. The DNA for the CDR3 is TGTGCCTGGAGTGGTCCTACTAACTATGGCTACACCTTC. Amino acids: CAWSGPTNYGYTF.

The V call is TRBV29-1, the J call TRBJ1-1; possible D gene TRBD1, 5 bases. The CDR3 contains 11 residues. Germline V gene sequence: CDR1 SQVTM, CDR2 ANQGSEA. Trimming pared 3 bases from V and 3 bases from J, leaving 5 bases between. The CDR3 coding sequence is TGCAGCGTTGAGACAGACACTGAAGCTTTCTTT. Residues: CSVETDTEAFF.

The DNA for the CDR3 is TGTGCCAGCATGGGGTTATCGACAGGGGGAAGAGACACTGAAGCTTTCTTT. The encoded protein is CASMGLSTGGRDTEAFF. This chain links TRBV27 with TRBJ1-1, with 9 nucleotides matching TRBD1. Germline CDR1 MNHEY, CDR2 SMNVEV (reference sequence). The CDR3 loop spans 17 amino acids. Trimming at V came to 7 bases and at J to 3 bases, leaving 15 bases not matched to a gene.

This chain connects TRBV6-5 to TRBJ2-1; D may be TRBD1 (6 bases). Germline assignment: CDR1 MNHEY and CDR2 SVGAGI. V was pared by 7 bases and J by 7 bases, with 14 bases between. This CDR3 has 13 residues. This CDR3 is CASIQGKRNEQFF. Written as DNA, the CDR3 is TGTGCCAGCATTCAGGGGAAAAGGAATGAGCAGTTCTTC.

The chain recombines TRBV14 with TRBJ1-2; 9 bases are shared with TRBD1. V trimming: 4 bases; J trimming: 4 bases; junction bases outside the gene matches: 10. The CDR3 is 16 residues long. In germline, CDR1 is SGHDN, CDR2 FVKESK. The CDR3 coding sequence is TGTGCCAGCAGCCCCGGCGGGGGACAGGGTTTCTATGGCTACACCTTC. Its translation: CASSPGGGQGFYGYTF.

V gene TRBV14 combines with J gene TRBJ2-2, with 7 positions matching TRBD1. The V segment lost 3 bases and the J segment 1 base; nucleotides outside the gene matches: 8. Germline V gene sequence: CDR1 SGHDN, CDR2 FVKESK. The length of the CDR3 is 17 residues. The DNA for the CDR3 is TGTGCCAGCAGCCACCTATACCGGGACAGGAACACCGGGGAGCTGTTTTTT. This gives the protein CASSHLYRDRNTGELFF. Filled out from reference TRBV14 and TRBJ2-2, the complete variable domain reads EAGVTQFPSHSVIEKGQTVTLRCDPISGHDNLYWYRRVMGKEIKFLLHFVKESKQDESGMPNNRFLAERTGGTYSTLKVQPAELEDSGVYFCASSHLYRDRNTGELFFGEGSRLTVL.

The chain has TRBV10-3 and TRBJ1-1; TRBD1 agrees at 9 bases. The CDR3 has 14 residues. Germline CDR1 is ENHRY and CDR2 is SYGVKD. The J segment lost 1 base and the V segment lost 6 bases, leaving 3 bases of the junction unmatched. The CDR3 region has the DNA TGTGCCATCAGGGGACAGGGTGGGAACACTGAAGCTTTCTTT. This codes for CAIRGQGGNTEAFF.

The chain couples TRBV7-9 to TRBJ2-5; 9 bases are shared with TRBD1. The CDR3 is made up of 14 amino acids. Germline trimming cut 8 bases from V and 6 bases from J; bases unmatched to any gene: 10. The germline V gene encodes CDR1 SEHNR and CDR2 FQNEAQ (reference sequence). This CDR3 is CASLGTGSWQTQYF. In DNA, the CDR3 is TGTGCCAGCCTCGGGACAGGGTCTTGGCAGACCCAGTACTTC.

The chain couples TRBV7-2 to TRBJ1-3; TRBD1 might be the D (6 bases). The V end lost 5 bases, the J end lost 8 bases, and 19 bases lay between the germline ends. Per germline, CDR1 SGHTA and CDR2 FQGNSA. The CDR3 extends over 15 amino acids. The CDR3 coding sequence is TGTGCCAGCAGCGCTCAGGGGTCCTTTGGGGACACCATATATTTT. Translated: CASSAQGSFGDTIYF.

The genes are TRBV6-5 and TRBJ1-3, with no clear D. V was shortened by 1 base and J by 3 bases, with 13 bases between the two germline ends. The CDR3 runs to 16 residues. The germline CDR1 and CDR2 sequences are MNHEY and SVGAGI. The CDR3 nucleotides read TGTGCCAGCAGTTACTATGACAAGACCTTTGGAAACACCATATATTTT. Translated, it gives CASSYYDKTFGNTIYF.

The V gene is TRBV4-1, the J gene TRBJ2-1; TRBD2 aligns across 7 bases. V was pared by 4 bases and J by 5 bases, with 2 bases of the junction left unmatched. CDR3 length: 13 amino acids. CDR1 and CDR2 from the germline V gene are MGHRA and YSYEKL. The CDR3 nucleotides are TGCGCCAGCAGCCGAACTAGCGACAATGAGCAGTTCTTC. Translation: CASSRTSDNEQFF.